The TCR beta chain under discussion was sequenced for a study of metastatic and nonmetastatic thyroid tumors (dated by TCRdb to about 2020). Regarding the research as a whole: Repertoires from peripheral blood and from tumor or nodule tissue samples of malignant and benign thyroid patients were compared. On the study overall, not on this receptor specifically: In both blood and tumor samples, TCR beta diversity was reported to be significantly higher in malignant tumors than in benign nodules.

Library generation was performed with PCR. The data were produced on an Illumina HiSeq 4000. High-throughput sequencing was used to profile the TCR beta-chain CDR3 region of each patient. Per the original workflow: Drawing on CDR3 differences between clinicopathological groups, the researchers built a classifier meant to tell apart patients with distant-metastatic papillary thyroid cancer. The Shannon index was used to assess repertoire diversity, and the Morisita-Horn index was used to assess tumor-blood repertoire similarity. TCRdb trimmed public reads at Q25 via fastp, called clones via MiXCR and kept in-frame beta chains. The V and J calls, along with clone size, are taken from TCRdb and not from the paper's own processing. For this sample there are 75,000 to 100,000 clones; approximately 12% appear just once. The leading ten clones occupy roughly 12% of the sample. Before undergoing thyroid surgery, none of the patients had been given any kind of treatment. Patient clinical samples collected from about 2011 to 2018 were retrospectively analysed using T-cell receptor beta sequencing.

Between the V and J ends, shortened by 1 base and 4 bases respectively, the junction contains 8 bases. Taken from the germline V gene, the CDR1 and CDR2 loops are SGHTA and FQGNSA. The CDR3 numbers 13 residues from cysteine through phenylalanine. Only CDR3 DNA remains: 39 bases, in frame from the first base. This clone was seen repeatedly, ten times or more. This receptor's antigen is unknown. Base qualities were left out, and no much larger clone turns up one base away. The sequence links TRBV7-2 to TRBJ2-7; the D gene remains uncertain. Input material: blood. This sequence originates from a female donor with papillary thyroid cancer or a benign thyroid nodule (not recorded which). Some clones in this sample may be carry-over from other donors' samples. The bases read TGTGCCAGCAGCTTAGAGGGCGGATACGAGCAGTACTTC. It specifies CASSLEGGYEQYF.